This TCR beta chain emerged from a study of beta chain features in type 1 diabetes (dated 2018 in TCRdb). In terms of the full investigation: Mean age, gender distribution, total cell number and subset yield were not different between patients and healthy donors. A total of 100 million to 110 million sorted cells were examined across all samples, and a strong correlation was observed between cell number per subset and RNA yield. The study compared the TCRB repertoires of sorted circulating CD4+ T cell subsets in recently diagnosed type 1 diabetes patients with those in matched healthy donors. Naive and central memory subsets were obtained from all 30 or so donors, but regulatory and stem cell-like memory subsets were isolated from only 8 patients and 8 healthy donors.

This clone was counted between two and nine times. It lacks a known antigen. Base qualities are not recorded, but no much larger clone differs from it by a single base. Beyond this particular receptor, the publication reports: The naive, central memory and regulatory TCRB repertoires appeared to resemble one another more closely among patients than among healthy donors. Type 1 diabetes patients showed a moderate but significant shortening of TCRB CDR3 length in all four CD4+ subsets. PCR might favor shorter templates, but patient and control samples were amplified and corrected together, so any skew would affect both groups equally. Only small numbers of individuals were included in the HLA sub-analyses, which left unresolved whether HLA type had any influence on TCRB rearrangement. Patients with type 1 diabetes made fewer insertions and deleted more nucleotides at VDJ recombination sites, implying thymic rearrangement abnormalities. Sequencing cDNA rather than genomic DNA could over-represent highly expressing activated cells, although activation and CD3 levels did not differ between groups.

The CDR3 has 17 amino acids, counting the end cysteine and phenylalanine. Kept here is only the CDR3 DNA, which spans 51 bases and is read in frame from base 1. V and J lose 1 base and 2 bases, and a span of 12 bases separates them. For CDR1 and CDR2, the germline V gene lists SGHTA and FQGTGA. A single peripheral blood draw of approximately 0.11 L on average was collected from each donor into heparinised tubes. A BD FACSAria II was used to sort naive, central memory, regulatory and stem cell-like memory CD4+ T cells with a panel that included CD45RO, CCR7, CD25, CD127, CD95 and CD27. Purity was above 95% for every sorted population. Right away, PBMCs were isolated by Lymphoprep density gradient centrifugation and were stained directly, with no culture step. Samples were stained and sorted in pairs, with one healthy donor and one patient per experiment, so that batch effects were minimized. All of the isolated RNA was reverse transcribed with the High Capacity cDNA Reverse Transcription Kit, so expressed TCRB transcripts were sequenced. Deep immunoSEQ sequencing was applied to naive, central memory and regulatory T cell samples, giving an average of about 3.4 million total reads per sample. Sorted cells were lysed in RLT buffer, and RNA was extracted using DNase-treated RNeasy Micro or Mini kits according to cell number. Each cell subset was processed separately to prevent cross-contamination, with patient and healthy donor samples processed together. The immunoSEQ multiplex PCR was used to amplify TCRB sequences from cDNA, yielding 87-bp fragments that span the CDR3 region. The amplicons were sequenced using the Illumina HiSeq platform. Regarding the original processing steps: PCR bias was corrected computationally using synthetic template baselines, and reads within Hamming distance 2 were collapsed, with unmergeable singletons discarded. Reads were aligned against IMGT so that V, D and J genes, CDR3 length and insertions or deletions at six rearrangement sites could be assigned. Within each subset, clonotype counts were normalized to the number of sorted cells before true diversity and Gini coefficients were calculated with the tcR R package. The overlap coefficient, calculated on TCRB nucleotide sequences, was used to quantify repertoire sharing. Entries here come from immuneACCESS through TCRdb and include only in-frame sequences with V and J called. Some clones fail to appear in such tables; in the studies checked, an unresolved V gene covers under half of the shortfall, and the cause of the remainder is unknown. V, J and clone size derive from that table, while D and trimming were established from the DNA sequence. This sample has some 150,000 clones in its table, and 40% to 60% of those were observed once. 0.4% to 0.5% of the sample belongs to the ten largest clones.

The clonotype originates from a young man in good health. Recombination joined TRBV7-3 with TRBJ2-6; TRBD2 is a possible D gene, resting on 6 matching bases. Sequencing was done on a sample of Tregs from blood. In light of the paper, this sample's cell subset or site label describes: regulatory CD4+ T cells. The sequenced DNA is TGTGCCAGCAGCTTAAACCCCCCGGGGGCTGGGGCCAACGTCCTGACTTTC. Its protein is CASSLNPPGAGANVLTF.